This TCR beta chain was found in a study of blood T cell repertoires in COVID-19. The germline V gene has CDR1 KGHSH and CDR2 LQKENI. The CDR3 totals 16 residues. The ends lost 0 bases at V and 0 bases at J; junction bases unmatched: 3. Measured with immunoSEQ multiplex PCR; TCRdb has only the in-frame clones, and not every one. The repertoire has approximately 100,000 clones, roughly 84% of them found once; the top ten carry roughly 29%. This chain links TRBV18 with TRBJ1-1; the match to TRBD1 covers 8 bases. The source of this sequence is a man aged 55 to 70 with acute or convalescent COVID-19. Input material: peripheral blood. CDR3 in DNA: TGTGCCAGCTCACCACCGGCAGGGGGCATGAACACTGAAGCTTTCTTT. Its translation: CASSPPAGGMNTEAFF.